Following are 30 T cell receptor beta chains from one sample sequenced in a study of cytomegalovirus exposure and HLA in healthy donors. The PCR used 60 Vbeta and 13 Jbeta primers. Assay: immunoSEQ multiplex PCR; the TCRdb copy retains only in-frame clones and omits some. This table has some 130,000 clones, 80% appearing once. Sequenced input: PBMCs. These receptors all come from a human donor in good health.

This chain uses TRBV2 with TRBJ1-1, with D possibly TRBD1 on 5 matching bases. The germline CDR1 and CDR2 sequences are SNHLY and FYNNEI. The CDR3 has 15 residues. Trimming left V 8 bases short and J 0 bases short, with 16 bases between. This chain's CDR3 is CASLFGGTMNTEAFF. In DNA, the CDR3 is TGTGCCAGCCTTTTCGGGGGTACGATGAACACTGAAGCTTTCTTT.

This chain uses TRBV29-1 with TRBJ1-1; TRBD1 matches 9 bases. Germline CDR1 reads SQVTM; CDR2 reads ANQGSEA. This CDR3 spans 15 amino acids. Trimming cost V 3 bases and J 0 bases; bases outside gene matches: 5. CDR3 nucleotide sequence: TGCAGCGTTGAGGCGGGACAGGGCTTGAACACTGAAGCTTTCTTT. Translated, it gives CSVEAGQGLNTEAFF.

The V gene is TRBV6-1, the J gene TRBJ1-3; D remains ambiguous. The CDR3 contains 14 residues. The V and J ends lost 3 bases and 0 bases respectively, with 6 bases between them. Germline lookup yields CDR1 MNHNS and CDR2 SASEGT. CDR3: CASSDPISGNTIYF. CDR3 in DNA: TGTGCCAGCAGTGACCCCATCTCTGGAAACACCATATATTTT.

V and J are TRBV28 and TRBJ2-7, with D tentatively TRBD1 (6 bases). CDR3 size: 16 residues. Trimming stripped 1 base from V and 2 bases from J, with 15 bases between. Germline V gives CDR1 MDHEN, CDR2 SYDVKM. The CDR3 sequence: CASSLSPGQLTYEQYF. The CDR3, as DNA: TGTGCCAGCAGTTTATCGCCGGGACAACTAACCTACGAGCAGTACTTC.

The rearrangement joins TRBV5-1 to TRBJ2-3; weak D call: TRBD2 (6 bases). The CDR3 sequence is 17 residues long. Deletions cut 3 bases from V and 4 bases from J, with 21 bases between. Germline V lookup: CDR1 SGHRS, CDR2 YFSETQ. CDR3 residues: CASSWDERPPSADTQYF. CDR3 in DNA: TGCGCCAGCAGCTGGGACGAACGGCCCCCTAGCGCAGATACGCAGTATTTT.

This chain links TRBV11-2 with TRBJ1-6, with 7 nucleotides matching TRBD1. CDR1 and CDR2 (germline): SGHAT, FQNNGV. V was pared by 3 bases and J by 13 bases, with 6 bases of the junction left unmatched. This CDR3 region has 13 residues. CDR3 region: CASSFREGAPLHF. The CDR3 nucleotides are TGTGCCAGCAGCTTTCGAGAGGGGGCCCCCCTCCACTTT.

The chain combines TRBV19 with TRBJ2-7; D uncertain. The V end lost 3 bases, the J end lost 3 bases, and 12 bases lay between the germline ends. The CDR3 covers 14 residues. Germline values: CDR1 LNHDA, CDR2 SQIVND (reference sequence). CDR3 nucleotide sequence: TGTGCCAGTAGTATTGGCGGAAAAAACTACGAGCAGTACTTC. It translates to CASSIGGKNYEQYF.

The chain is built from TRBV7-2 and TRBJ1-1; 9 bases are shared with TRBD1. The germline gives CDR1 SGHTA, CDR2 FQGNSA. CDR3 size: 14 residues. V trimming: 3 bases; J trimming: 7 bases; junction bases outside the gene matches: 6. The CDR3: CASSLGQGSYEAFF. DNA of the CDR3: TGTGCCAGCAGCTTGGGACAGGGAAGCTATGAAGCTTTCTTT.

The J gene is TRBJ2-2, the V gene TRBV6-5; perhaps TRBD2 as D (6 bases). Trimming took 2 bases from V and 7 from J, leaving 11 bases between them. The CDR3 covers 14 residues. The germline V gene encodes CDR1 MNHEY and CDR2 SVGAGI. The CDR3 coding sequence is TGTGCCAGCAGTTACGGGGGGTCGGGCGGGGAGCTGTTTTTT. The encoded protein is CASSYGGSGGELFF.

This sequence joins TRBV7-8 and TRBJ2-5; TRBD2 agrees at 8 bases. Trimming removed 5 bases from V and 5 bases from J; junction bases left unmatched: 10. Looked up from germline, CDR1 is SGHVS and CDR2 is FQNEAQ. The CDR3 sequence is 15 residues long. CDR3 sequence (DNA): TGTGCCAGCAGCCCGGGACCGGGACTAGGCGAGACCCAGTACTTC. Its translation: CASSPGPGLGETQYF. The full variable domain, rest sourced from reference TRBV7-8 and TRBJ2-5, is GAGVSQSPRYKVAKRGQDVALRCDPISGHVSLFWYQQALGQGPEFLTYFQNEAQLDKSGLPSDRFFAERPEGSVSTLKIQRTQQEDSAVYLCASSPGPGLGETQYFGPGTRLLVL.

In DNA form, the CDR3 reads TGCAGCGTTTGGGGACAGGGCGACACTGAAGCTTTCTTT. This sequence encodes CSVWGQGDTEAFF. This chain uses TRBV29-1 with TRBJ1-1; 9 bases match TRBD1. The germline V gene encodes CDR1 SQVTM and CDR2 ANQGSEA. Trimming cost V 5 bases and J 3 bases; bases outside gene matches: 4. This CDR3 has 13 amino acids.

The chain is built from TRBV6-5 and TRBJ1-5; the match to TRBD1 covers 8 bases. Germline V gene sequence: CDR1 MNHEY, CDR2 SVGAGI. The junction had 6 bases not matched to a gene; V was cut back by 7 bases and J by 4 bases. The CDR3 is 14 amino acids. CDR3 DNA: TGTGCCAGCAAGTGGGGACAGGCAAATCAGCCCCAGCATTTT. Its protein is CASKWGQANQPQHF.

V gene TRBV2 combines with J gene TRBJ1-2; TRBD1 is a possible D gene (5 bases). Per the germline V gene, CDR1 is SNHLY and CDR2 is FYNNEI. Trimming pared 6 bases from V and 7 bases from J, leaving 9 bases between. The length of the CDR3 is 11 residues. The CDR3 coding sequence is TGTGCCAGCAGCGGACAACGTGGCTACACCTTC. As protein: CASSGQRGYTF.

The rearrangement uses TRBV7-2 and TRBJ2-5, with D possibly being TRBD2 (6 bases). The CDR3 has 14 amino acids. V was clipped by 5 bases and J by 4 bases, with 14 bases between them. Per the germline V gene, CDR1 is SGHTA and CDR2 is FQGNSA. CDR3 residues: CASSPQLASETQYF. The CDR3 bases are TGTGCCAGCAGCCCTCAACTAGCCTCAGAGACCCAGTACTTC.

The CDR3 DNA reads as TGCGCCAGCAGCCAAACAAGCACAGATACGCAGTATTTT. Amino acids: CASSQTSTDTQYF. The chain recombines TRBV4-1 with TRBJ2-3; D is undetermined. CDR3 length: 13 residues. Trimming shortened V by 2 bases and J by 0 bases, and 3 bases separated the two germline ends. Germline CDR1 MGHRA, CDR2 YSYEKL.

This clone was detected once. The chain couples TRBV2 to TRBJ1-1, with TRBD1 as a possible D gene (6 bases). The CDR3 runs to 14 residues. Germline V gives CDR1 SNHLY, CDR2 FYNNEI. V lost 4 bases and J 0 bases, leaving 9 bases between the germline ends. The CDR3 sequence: CASSATGLNTEAFF. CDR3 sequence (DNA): TGTGCCAGCAGTGCAACAGGGTTGAACACTGAAGCTTTCTTT.

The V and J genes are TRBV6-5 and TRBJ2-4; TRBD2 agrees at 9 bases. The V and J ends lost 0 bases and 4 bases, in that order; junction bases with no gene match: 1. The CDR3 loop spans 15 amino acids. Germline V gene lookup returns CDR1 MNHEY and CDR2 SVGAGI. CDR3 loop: CASSYSSGGKNIQYF. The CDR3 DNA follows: TGTGCCAGCAGTTACTCTAGCGGGGGAAAAAACATTCAGTACTTC.

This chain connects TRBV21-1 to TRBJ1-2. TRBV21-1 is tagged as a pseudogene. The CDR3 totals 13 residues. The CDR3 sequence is CASLEVSENGYTF. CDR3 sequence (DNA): TGTGCCAGCCTGGAGGTCTCGGAAAATGGCTACACCTTC.

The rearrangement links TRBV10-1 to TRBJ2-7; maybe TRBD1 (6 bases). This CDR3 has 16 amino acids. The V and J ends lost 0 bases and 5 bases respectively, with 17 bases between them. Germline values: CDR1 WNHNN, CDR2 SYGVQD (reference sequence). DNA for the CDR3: TGCGCCAGCAGTGAGTCAACACAGGGACCAGGTCACGAGCAGTACTTC. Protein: CASSESTQGPGHEQYF.

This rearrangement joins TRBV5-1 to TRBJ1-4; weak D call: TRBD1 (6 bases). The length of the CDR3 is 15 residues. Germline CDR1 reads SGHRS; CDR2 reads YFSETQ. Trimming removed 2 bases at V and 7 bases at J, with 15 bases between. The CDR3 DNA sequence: TGCGCCAGCAGCTTAAACAGGGAGGGGAGTGAAAAACTGTTTTTT. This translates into CASSLNREGSEKLFF.

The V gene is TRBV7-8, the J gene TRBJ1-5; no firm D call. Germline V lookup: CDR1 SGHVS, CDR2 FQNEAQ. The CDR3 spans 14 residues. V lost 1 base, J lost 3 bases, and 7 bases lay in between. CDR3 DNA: TGTGCCAGCAGCTTAGGAATAGTCAATCAGCCCCAGCATTTT. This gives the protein CASSLGIVNQPQHF. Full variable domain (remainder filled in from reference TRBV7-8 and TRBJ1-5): GAGVSQSPRYKVAKRGQDVALRCDPISGHVSLFWYQQALGQGPEFLTYFQNEAQLDKSGLPSDRFFAERPEGSVSTLKIQRTQQEDSAVYLCASSLGIVNQPQHFGDGTRLSIL.

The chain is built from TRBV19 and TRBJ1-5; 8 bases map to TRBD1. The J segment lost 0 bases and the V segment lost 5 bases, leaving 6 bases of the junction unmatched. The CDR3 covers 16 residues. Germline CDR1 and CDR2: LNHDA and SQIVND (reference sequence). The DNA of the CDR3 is TGTGCCAGTAGTCAACAGGGGGAGGATAGCAATCAGCCCCAGCATTTT. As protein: CASSQQGEDSNQPQHF.

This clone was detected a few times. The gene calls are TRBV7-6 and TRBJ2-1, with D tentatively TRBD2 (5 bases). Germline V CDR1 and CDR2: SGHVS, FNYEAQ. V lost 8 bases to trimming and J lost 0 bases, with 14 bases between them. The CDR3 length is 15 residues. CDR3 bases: TGTGCCAGCCGACCAGCGGCCTCCTCCTACAATGAGCAGTTCTTC. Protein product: CASRPAASSYNEQFF.

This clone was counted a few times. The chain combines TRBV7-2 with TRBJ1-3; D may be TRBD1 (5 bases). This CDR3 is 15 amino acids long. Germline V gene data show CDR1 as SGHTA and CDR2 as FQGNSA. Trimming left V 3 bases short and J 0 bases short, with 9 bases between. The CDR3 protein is CASSFFGGSGNTIYF. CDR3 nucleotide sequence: TGTGCCAGCAGCTTTTTCGGGGGCTCTGGAAACACCATATATTTT.

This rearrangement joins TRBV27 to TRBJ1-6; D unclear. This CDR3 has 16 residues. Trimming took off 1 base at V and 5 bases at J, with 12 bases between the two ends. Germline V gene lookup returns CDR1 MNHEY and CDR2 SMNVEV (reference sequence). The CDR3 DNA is TGTGCCAGCAGTTTATATCACCCGAGAAATAATTCACCCCTCCACTTT. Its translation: CASSLYHPRNNSPLHF.

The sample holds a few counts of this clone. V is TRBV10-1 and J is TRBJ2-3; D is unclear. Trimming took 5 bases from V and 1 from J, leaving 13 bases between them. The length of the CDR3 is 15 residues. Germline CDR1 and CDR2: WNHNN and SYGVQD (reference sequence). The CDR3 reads CASSHERAGTDTQYF. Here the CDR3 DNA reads TGCGCCAGCAGTCATGAACGTGCGGGCACAGATACGCAGTATTTT.

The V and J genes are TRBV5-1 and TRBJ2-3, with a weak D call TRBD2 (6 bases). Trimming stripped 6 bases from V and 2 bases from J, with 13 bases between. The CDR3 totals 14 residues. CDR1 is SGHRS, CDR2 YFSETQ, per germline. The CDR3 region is CASKGTFTTDTQYF. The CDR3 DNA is TGCGCCAGCAAGGGGACTTTTACCACAGATACGCAGTATTTT.

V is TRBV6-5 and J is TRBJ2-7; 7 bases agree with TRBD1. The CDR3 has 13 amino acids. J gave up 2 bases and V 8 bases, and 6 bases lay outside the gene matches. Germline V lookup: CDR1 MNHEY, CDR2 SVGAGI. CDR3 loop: CASGKQGTYEQYF. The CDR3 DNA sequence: TGTGCCAGCGGCAAACAGGGGACCTACGAGCAGTACTTC.

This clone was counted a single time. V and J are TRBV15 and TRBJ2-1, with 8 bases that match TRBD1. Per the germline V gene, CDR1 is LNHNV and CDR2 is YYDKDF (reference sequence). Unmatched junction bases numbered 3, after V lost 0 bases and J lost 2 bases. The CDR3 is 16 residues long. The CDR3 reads CATSREEGQAYNEQFF. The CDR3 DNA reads TGTGCCACCAGCAGAGAGGAGGGACAGGCCTACAATGAGCAGTTCTTC.

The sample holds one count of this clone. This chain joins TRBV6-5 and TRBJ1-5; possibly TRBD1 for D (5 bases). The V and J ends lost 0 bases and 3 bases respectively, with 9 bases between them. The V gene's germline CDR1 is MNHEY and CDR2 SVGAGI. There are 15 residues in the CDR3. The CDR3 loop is CASSYSFRANQPQHF. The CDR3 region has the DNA TGTGCCAGCAGTTACTCTTTCAGGGCCAATCAGCCCCAGCATTTT.